This T cell receptor beta chain was sequenced during a study of spatial heterogeneity in lung cancer. TCRdb itself ran the 5' RACE reads through MiXCR, one entry per CDR3 protein. Here the sample spans approximately 40,000 distinct CDR3 sequences, approximately 5.2% being singletons. Time point specified: sample taken at primary tumor resection. CDR1 is SGHVS and CDR2 is FQNEAQ in the germline V gene. The CDR3 extends over 15 amino acids. J was trimmed by 6 bases and V by 5 bases; bases with no gene match: 9. In its sample, this clonotype was seen many times. The receptor's source is a female donor with early-stage non-small cell lung cancer. The chain uses TRBV7-8 and TRBJ2-1; TRBD2 matches 8 bases. The starting material was PBMCs, obtained at surgery. CDR3 sequence (DNA): TGTGCCAGCAGCACCCCGTCGGGGGGGGCCAATGAGCAGTTCTTC. As protein: CASSTPSGGANEQFF.